Listed below are T cell receptor beta chains from one sample, sequenced in a study of OX40 agonist ivuxolimab in advanced cancers. Method: immunoSEQ multiplex PCR; TCRdb's copy keeps in-frame clones and lacks some. The top ten hold about 0.28% of the sample, which has about 89,000 clones, approximately 90% seen once. Source: CD4+ or CD8+ T cells sorted from blood, taken in a trial of the OX40 agonist ivuxolimab. Every receptor here comes from an adult with an advanced solid tumor such as melanoma, head and neck, liver or kidney cancer. Both conserved end residues are part of each CDR3. A D gene is named only where the DNA matches it firmly. Expanded clones get a size class; other rows say once, few or many, or leave the size out.

J: TRBJ1-6; size: NA; D: NA; V: TRBV27; CDR3: CASSFSGSQNSPLHF; DNA: TGTGCCAGCAGTTTTTCGGGGAGTCAAAATTCACCCCTCCACTTT
J: TRBJ1-5; size: NA; D: TRBD1; V: TRBV5-1; CDR3: CASEGTGRGSNQPQHF; DNA: TGCGCCAGCGAGGGGACAGGGCGGGGCAGCAATCAGCCCCAGCATTTT
J: TRBJ1-2; size: NA; D: TRBD1; V: TRBV19; CDR3: CASTLVRDSYGYTF; DNA: TGTGCCAGTACCCTCGTGAGGGACAGCTATGGCTACACCTTC
J: TRBJ2-3; size: NA; D: NA; V: TRBV11-2; CDR3: CASSLGRGRGFSTDTQYF; DNA: TGTGCCAGCAGCTTAGGGCGCGGACGTGGTTTTAGCACAGATACGCAGTATTTT
J: TRBJ2-5; size: NA; D: NA; V: TRBV23-1; CDR3: CASSQSWSPGETQYF; DNA: TGCGCCAGCAGTCAATCGTGGTCCCCAGGGGAGACCCAGTACTTC
J: TRBJ2-7; size: NA; D: TRBD1; V: TRBV18; CDR3: CASLPTGTGDHEQYF; DNA: TGTGCCAGCTTACCGACCGGGACAGGGGACCACGAGCAGTACTTC
J: TRBJ1-5; size: NA; D: NA; V: TRBV6-5; CDR3: CASRTRTGGNQPQHF; DNA: TGTGCCAGCAGGACTCGGACGGGGGGCAATCAGCCCCAGCATTTT
J: TRBJ1-1; size: NA; D: NA; V: TRBV19; CDR3: CASSSRVQGTEAFF; DNA: TGTGCCAGTAGTTCCAGGGTCCAGGGGACTGAAGCTTTCTTT
J: TRBJ1-4; size: NA; D: NA; V: TRBV5-8; CDR3: CASSRLVGALNEKLFF; DNA: TGTGCCAGCAGCCGATTAGTGGGGGCTCTTAATGAAAAACTGTTTTTT
J: TRBJ2-6; size: NA; D: NA; V: TRBV7-6; CDR3: CASSLEVFGANVLTF; DNA: TGTGCCAGCAGCTTAGAGGTATTTGGGGCCAACGTCCTGACTTTC
J: TRBJ1-1; size: NA; D: NA; V: TRBV12-5; CDR3: CASGLVRLTEAFF; DNA: TGTGCTAGTGGTTTGGTACGACTCACTGAAGCTTTCTTT
J: TRBJ1-4; size: NA; D: NA; V: TRBV15; CDR3: CATSRQGRLNEKLFF; DNA: TGTGCCACCAGTAGGCAGGGACGCTTGAATGAAAAACTGTTTTTT
J: TRBJ2-1; size: NA; D: NA; V: TRBV6-5; CDR3: CASSYSGLPRGREQFF; DNA: TGTGCCAGCAGTTACTCGGGACTCCCTCGAGGCCGTGAGCAGTTCTTC
J: TRBJ1-2; size: NA; D: NA; V: TRBV5-4; CDR3: CASSLGQISNYGYTF; DNA: TGTGCCAGCAGCTTGGGTCAGATTTCTAACTATGGCTACACCTTC
J: TRBJ2-7; size: NA; D: TRBD1; V: TRBV18; CDR3: CASSPLRDSAYEQYF; DNA: TGTGCCAGCTCACCACTTCGGGACAGTGCCTACGAGCAGTACTTC
J: TRBJ1-5; size: NA; D: NA; V: TRBV11-2; CDR3: CASSLDRARAQHF; DNA: TGTGCCAGCAGCTTAGACAGGGCTCGAGCCCAGCATTTT
J: TRBJ2-3; size: few; D: TRBD2; V: TRBV5-1; CDR3: CASSFASTSGGPTSTDTQYF; DNA: TGCGCCAGCAGCTTCGCATCGACTAGCGGGGGGCCTACTAGCACAGATACGCAGTATTTT
J: TRBJ2-7; size: NA; D: NA; V: TRBV9; CDR3: CASSVEAKTFYEQYF; DNA: TGTGCCAGCAGCGTAGAGGCAAAGACATTCTACGAGCAGTACTTC
J: TRBJ2-2; size: NA; D: TRBD2; V: TRBV6-6; CDR3: CASNIAGVTGELFF; DNA: TGTGCCAGCAACATAGCGGGGGTCACCGGGGAGCTGTTTTTT
J: TRBJ2-7; size: few; D: TRBD1; V: TRBV11-2; CDR3: CASSSDPGTGSYEQYF; DNA: TGTGCCAGCAGCTCAGACCCCGGGACAGGGTCCTACGAGCAGTACTTC
J: TRBJ1-1; size: NA; D: NA; V: TRBV4-3; CDR3: CASSRGITGWGLAFF; DNA: TGCGCCAGCAGCCGAGGGATCACAGGGTGGGGTTTGGCTTTCTTT
J: TRBJ1-6; size: NA; D: TRBD1; V: TRBV25-1; CDR3: CASNSGGLINSPLHF; DNA: TGTGCCAGCAACTCAGGGGGTCTCATCAATTCACCCCTCCACTTT
J: TRBJ1-1; size: NA; D: NA; V: TRBV5-1; CDR3: CASSLSGGRAEAFF; DNA: TGCGCCAGCAGCTTGAGTGGGGGGCGGGCTGAAGCTTTCTTT
J: TRBJ1-4; size: NA; D: NA; V: TRBV27; CDR3: CASSSWDGNEKLFF; DNA: TGTGCCAGCAGTTCATGGGACGGGAATGAAAAACTGTTTTTT
J: TRBJ2-7; size: NA; D: NA; V: TRBV14; CDR3: CASSQGSRASYEQYF; DNA: TGTGCCAGCAGCCAAGGTTCTCGGGCTTCGTACGAGCAGTACTTC
J: TRBJ2-3; size: NA; D: NA; V: TRBV2; CDR3: CASLLDSSTDTQYF; DNA: TGTGCCAGCTTATTGGACAGTAGTACAGATACGCAGTATTTT
J: TRBJ2-7; size: NA; D: TRBD2; V: TRBV2; CDR3: CASSSLAGGGRQYF; DNA: TGTGCCAGCAGCTCGCTAGCGGGGGGGGGTCGGCAGTACTTC
J: TRBJ2-7; size: NA; D: NA; V: TRBV16; CDR3: CATNQRGTYEQYF; DNA: TGTGCCACCAACCAACGGGGAACCTACGAGCAGTACTTC
J: TRBJ1-4; size: NA; D: NA; V: TRBV7-9; CDR3: CASSLALEKLFF; DNA: TGTGCCAGCAGCTTAGCGCTTGAAAAACTGTTTTTT
J: TRBJ2-1; size: NA; D: TRBD2; V: TRBV5-1; CDR3: CASSFGRGGGVNEQFF; DNA: TGCGCCAGCAGCTTCGGGCGGGGGGGCGGAGTCAATGAGCAGTTCTTC
J: TRBJ2-3; size: once; D: TRBD2; V: TRBV5-4; CDR3: CASHTGTSRTDTQYF; DNA: TGTGCCAGCCATACCGGGACTAGCCGCACAGATACGCAGTATTTT
J: TRBJ2-3; size: NA; D: NA; V: TRBV29-1; CDR3: CSVASQDFGTQYF; DNA: TGCAGCGTCGCCTCCCAGGACTTCGGTACGCAGTATTTT
J: TRBJ1-1; size: NA; D: NA; V: TRBV7-2; CDR3: CASSWDKGVTEAFF; DNA: TGTGCCAGCAGCTGGGACAAGGGGGTCACTGAAGCTTTCTTT
J: TRBJ1-6; size: NA; D: NA; V: TRBV29-1; CDR3: CSVATAYNSPLHF; DNA: TGCAGCGTTGCGACAGCTTATAATTCACCCCTCCACTTT
J: TRBJ1-1; size: NA; D: NA; V: TRBV7-9; CDR3: CASSTRGTEAFF; DNA: TGTGCCAGCAGCACCAGAGGGACTGAAGCTTTCTTT
J: TRBJ1-6; size: NA; D: NA; V: TRBV2; CDR3: CASTRTSPSPLHF; DNA: TGTGCCAGCACTCGGACATCCCCTTCACCCCTCCACTTT